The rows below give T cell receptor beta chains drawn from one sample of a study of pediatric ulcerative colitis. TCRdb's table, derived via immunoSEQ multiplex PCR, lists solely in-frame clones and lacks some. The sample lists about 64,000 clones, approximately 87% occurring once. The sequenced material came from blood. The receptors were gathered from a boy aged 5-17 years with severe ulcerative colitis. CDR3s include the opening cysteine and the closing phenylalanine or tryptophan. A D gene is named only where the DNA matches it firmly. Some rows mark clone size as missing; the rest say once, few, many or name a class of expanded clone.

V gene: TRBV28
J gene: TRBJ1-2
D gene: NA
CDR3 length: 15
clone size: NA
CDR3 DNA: TGTGCCAGCAGTCCCTCCCTATCGTGGGGATATGGCTACACCTTC
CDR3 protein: CASSPSLSWGYGYTF

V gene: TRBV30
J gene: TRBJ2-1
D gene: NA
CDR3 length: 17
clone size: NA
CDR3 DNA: TGTGCCTGGAGTGTACGAGGTTCGGGGGACGGTTACAATGAGCAGTTCTTC
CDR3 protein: CAWSVRGSGDGYNEQFF

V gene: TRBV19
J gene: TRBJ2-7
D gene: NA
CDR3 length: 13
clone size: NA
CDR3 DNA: TGTGCCAGTAGTATTGGCTTCCCCTACGAGCAGTACTTC
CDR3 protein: CASSIGFPYEQYF

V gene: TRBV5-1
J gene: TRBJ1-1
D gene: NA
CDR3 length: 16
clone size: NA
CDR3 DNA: TGCGCCAGCAGCTCCAACCAGGGGATAATGAACACTGAAGCTTTCTTT
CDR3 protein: CASSSNQGIMNTEAFF

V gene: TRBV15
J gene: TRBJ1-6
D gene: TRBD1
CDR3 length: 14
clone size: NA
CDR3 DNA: TGTGCCACCAGCCCGGAGACAGGGGATACACCCCTCCACTTT
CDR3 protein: CATSPETGDTPLHF

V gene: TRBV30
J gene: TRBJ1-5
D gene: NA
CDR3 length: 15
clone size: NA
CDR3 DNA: TGTGCCTGGAGTGTTAGAGGAGGGGGGGCTCAGCCCCAGCATTTT
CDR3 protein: CAWSVRGGGAQPQHF

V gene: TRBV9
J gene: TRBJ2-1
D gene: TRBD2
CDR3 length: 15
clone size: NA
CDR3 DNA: TGTGCCAGCAGCTCCCCGGTAGCGGGAGTTTTTGAGCAGTTCTTC
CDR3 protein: CASSSPVAGVFEQFF

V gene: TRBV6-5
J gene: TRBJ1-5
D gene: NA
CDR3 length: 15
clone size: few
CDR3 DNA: TGTGCCAGCAGTTCTGCAGGGTCAACCCATCAGCCCCAGCATTTT
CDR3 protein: CASSSAGSTHQPQHF

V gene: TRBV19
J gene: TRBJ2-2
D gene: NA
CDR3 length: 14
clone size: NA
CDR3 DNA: TGTGCCAGTAGAGAGGGGCCGACGGCCGGGGAGCTGTTTTTT
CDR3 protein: CASREGPTAGELFF

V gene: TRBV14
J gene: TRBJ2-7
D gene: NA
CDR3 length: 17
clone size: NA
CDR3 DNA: TGTGCCAGCAGCCACGTTGAAGTTGGGACCTCTGAGGACGAGCAGTACTTC
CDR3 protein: CASSHVEVGTSEDEQYF

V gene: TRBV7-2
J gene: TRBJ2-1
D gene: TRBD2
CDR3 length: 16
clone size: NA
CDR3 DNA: TGTGCCAGCACCTTTTTAGCGGGAGGGCCTTCAAATGAGCAGTTCTTC
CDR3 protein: CASTFLAGGPSNEQFF

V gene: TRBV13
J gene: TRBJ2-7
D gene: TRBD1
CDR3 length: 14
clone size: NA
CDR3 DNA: TGTGCCAGCAGCCAGGGACAGGGCGACTACGAGCAGTACTTC
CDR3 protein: CASSQGQGDYEQYF

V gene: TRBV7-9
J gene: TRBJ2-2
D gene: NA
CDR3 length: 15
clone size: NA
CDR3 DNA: TGTGCCAGCAGCCCGCTAACAGGGTCCGGGGGGGAGCTGTTTTTT
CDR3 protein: CASSPLTGSGGELFF

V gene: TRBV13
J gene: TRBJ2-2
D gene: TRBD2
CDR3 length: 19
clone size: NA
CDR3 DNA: TGTGCCAGCAGCACTAGGATTCCGGGACTAGCGGAAGCCATCGGGGAGCTGTTTTTT
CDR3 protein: CASSTRIPGLAEAIGELFF

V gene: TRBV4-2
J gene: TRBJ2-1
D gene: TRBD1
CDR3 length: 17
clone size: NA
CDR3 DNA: TGTGCCAGCAGCCAACAGGGGACAGCGGAATACTACAATGAGCAGTTCTTC
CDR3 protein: CASSQQGTAEYYNEQFF

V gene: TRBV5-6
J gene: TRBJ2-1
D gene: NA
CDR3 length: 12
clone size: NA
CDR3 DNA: TGTGCCAGCAGCTCCGGACAGATTGAGCAGTTCTTC
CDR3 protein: CASSSGQIEQFF

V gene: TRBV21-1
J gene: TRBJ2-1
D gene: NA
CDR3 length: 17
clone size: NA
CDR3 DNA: TGTGCCAGCAGCGACGGGACTAGCGGGAGCTCCTACAATGAGCAGTTCTTC
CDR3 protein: CASSDGTSGSSYNEQFF

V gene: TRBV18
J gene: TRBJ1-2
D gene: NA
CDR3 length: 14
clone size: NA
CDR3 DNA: TGTGCCAGCTCACCACGGGGAAGCGAATATGGCTACACCTTC
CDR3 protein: CASSPRGSEYGYTF

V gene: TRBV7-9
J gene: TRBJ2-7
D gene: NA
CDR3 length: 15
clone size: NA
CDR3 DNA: TGTGCCAGCAGCGCCCAGGGTGGATTAGAATACGAGCAGTACTTC
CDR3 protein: CASSAQGGLEYEQYF

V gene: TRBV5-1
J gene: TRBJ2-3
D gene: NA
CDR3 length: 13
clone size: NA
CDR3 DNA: TGCGCCAGCAGCTCTGGGACGGTAGATACGCAGTATTTT
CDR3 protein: CASSSGTVDTQYF

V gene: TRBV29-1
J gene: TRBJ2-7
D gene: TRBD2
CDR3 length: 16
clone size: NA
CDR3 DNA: TGCAGCGTTACCACTGGACTAGCAAAGTCACTGCACGAGCAGTACTTC
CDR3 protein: CSVTTGLAKSLHEQYF

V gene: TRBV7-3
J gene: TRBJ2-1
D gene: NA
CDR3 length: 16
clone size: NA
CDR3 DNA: TGTGCCAGCAGCTTAGACGGGGCGTCCATTCTCGATGAGCAGTTCTTC
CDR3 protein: CASSLDGASILDEQFF